The entry below gives a single T cell receptor (beta chain) sequence along with its context. These data originate in a study of blood T cell repertoires in COVID-19. About the study: From the United States, Italy and Spain came samples of acute and convalescent COVID-19. T cells, B-cell-depleted T cells, or PBMCs supplied cDNA or gDNA.

In the source study's methods: Using reference gene primer amplification, nucleated cell counts were estimated. Generated by immunoSEQ multiplex PCR, the TCRdb table keeps only in-frame clones and is missing some. V and J calls plus clone size are reproduced from that table; the DNA served to infer D and trimming. The table lists about 110,000 clones, approximately 90% of them singletons, with roughly 1.3% in the top ten. Trimming took off 5 bases at V and 4 bases at J, with 17 bases between the two ends. This CDR3 spans 15 amino acids. The V gene's germline CDR1 is SGHTA and CDR2 FQGNSA. The sample taken for sequencing was peripheral blood. The TCR comes from a woman aged 30 to 39 with acute or convalescent COVID-19. V usage is TRBV7-2 and J usage is TRBJ1-1, with D uncertain. The CDR3 region has the DNA TGTGCCAGCAGCACAGCGGTAGGTTTCAGCACTGAAGCTTTCTTT. Translated: CASSTAVGFSTEAFF. The full variable domain, its missing parts supplied by reference TRBV7-2 and TRBJ1-1, is GAGVSQSPSNKVTEKGKDVELRCDPISGHTALYWYRQSLGQGLEFLIYFQGNSAPDKSGLPSDRFSAERTGGSVSTLTIQRTQQEDSAVYLCASSTAVGFSTEAFFGQGTRLTVV.